This entry describes one TCR beta chain. This sample stems from a study of blood T cell repertoires in COVID-19. V was clipped by 3 bases and J by 5 bases; unmatched bases: 4. The CDR3 is 14 residues long. The germline gives CDR1 MGHDK, CDR2 SYGVNS. Here immunoSEQ multiplex PCR was the method, and the copy in TCRdb shows in-frame clones only, minus some. The table records tens of thousands of clones, approximately 89% of them present only once. The sample consisted of peripheral blood. The TCR originated in a man aged 60-69 years with active COVID-19. This chain joins TRBV25-1 and TRBJ2-5; TRBD1 matches 9 bases. The CDR3 nucleotides are TGTGCCAGCAGTGAGACAGGGGGAGGGGAGACCCAGTACTTC. Encoded protein: CASSETGGGETQYF.